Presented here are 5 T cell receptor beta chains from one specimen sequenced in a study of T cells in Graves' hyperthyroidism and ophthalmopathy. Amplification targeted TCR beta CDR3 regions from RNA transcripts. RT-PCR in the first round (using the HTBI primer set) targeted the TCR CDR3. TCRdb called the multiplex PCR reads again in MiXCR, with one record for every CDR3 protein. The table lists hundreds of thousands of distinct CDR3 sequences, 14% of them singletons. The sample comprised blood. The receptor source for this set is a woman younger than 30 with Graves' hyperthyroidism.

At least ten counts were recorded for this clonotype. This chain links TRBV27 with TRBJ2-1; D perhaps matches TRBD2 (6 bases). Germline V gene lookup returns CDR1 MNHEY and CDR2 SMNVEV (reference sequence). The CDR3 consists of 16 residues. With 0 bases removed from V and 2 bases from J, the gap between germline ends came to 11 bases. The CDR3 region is CASSLSNGGPYNEQFF. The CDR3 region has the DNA TGTGCCAGCAGTTTATCGAATGGAGGGCCCTACAATGAGCAGTTCTTC.

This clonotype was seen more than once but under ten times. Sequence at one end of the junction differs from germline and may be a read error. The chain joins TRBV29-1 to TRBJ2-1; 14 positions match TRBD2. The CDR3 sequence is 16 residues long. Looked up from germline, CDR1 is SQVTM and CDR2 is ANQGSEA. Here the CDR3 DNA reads TGCAACGTTGCGGGGACTAGCGGGAGCTCCTACAATGAGCAGTTCTTC. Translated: CNVAGTSGSSYNEQFF.

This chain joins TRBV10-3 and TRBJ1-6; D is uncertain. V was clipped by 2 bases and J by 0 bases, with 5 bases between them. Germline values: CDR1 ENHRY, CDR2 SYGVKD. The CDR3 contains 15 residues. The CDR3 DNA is TGTGCCATCAGTGAGGGGAGCTCCTATAATTCACCCCTCCACTTT. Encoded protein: CAISEGSSYNSPLHF.

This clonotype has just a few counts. In nucleotides, the CDR3 is TGCAGTGCTAGAGAGAGGGGAAGAAGTAGCTACGAGCAGTACTTC. Protein sequence: CSARERGRSSYEQYF. The chain combines TRBV20-1 with TRBJ2-7, with D perhaps assigned TRBD1 or TRBD2 (5 bases each). The germline V gene encodes CDR1 DFQATT and CDR2 SNEGSKA (reference sequence). The CDR3 has 15 residues. The V end lost 0 bases, the J end lost 3 bases, and 15 bases lay between the germline ends.

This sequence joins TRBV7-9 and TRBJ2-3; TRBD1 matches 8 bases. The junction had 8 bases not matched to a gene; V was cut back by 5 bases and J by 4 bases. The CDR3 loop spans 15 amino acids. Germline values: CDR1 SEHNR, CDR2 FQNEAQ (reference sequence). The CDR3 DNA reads TGTGCCAGCAGCGAGGCAGGGGGCGGCTCAGATACGCAGTATTTT. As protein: CASSEAGGGSDTQYF. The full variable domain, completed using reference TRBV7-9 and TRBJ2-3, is DTGVSQNPRHKITKRGQNVTFRCDPISEHNRLYWYRQTLGQGPEFLTYFQNEAQLEKSRLLSDRFSAERPKGSFSTLEIQRTEQGDSAMYLCASSEAGGGSDTQYFGPGTRLTVL.